This T cell receptor (beta chain) was captured by sequencing in a study of response to subunit inactivated influenza vaccine. The study, taken as a whole, reports: The study's authors posited that every seasonal influenza vaccination enlists few new T cells.

This CDR3 is 13 amino acids long. The germline gives CDR1 KGHDR, CDR2 SFDVKD. V gave up 7 bases and J gave up 5 bases, with 11 bases separating them. TCRdb called the RT-PCR reads again in MiXCR, with one record for every CDR3 protein. Here the sample spans around 750,000 distinct CDR3 sequences, around 21% being singletons. This clonotype has a single count. Antigen specificity is unknown. The J gene is TRBJ2-1, the V gene TRBV24-1; possibly TRBD2 for D (6 bases). The source is a man aged 45 to 65 who received an inactivated influenza vaccine. Sequenced material: PBMCs from blood, taken 5 to 6 days after vaccination. CDR3 DNA sequence: TGTGCCACCAGGGGACCGGGAGACAATGAGCAGTTCTTC. Encoded protein: CATRGPGDNEQFF.